The 30 T cell receptor beta chains below were found in one sample sequenced in a study of OX40 agonist ivuxolimab in advanced cancers. Method: immunoSEQ multiplex PCR; TCRdb's copy keeps in-frame clones and lacks some. This table holds some 19,000 clones, 70% to 90% found once. Sequences were derived from CD4+ or CD8+ T cells sorted from blood, sampled in a trial of the OX40 agonist ivuxolimab. The origin of the receptors is an adult with an advanced solid tumor such as melanoma, head and neck, liver or kidney cancer.

The gene calls are TRBV9 and TRBJ2-1, with 9 bases identical to TRBD1. The length of the CDR3 is 15 residues. V shed 2 bases, J shed 3 bases, and the junction held 3 bases outside the gene matches. From germline, CDR1 is SGDLS and CDR2 YYNGEE. Here the CDR3 DNA reads TGTGCCAGCAGCGTGGGACAGGGTGGCTACAATGAGCAGTTCTTC. Residues: CASSVGQGGYNEQFF.

The chain combines TRBV27 with TRBJ2-1; the match to TRBD2 covers 9 bases. This CDR3 region has 16 residues. Germline V CDR1 and CDR2: MNHEY, SMNVEV (reference sequence). The ends lost 2 bases at V and 4 bases at J; junction bases unmatched: 6. Here the CDR3 DNA reads TGTGCCAGCAGTTTAGGGGCTAGCGGGATGTACAATGAGCAGTTCTTC. Its translation is CASSLGASGMYNEQFF.

This clone was seen a single time. V is TRBV6-5 and J is TRBJ2-7; the match to TRBD1 covers 8 bases. The CDR3 is 16 amino acids. J was trimmed by 2 bases and V by 4 bases; bases with no gene match: 10. Looked up from germline, CDR1 is MNHEY and CDR2 is SVGAGI. CDR3 DNA sequence: TGTGCCAGCAGTTTCACTCCGGGACAGGTCCCCTACGAGCAGTACTTC. It codes for CASSFTPGQVPYEQYF.

The V and J genes are TRBV11-2 and TRBJ1-3; the D gene is possibly TRBD1 (5 bases). Germline CDR1 and CDR2: SGHAT and FQNNGV. This CDR3 has 15 amino acids. V was pared by 3 bases and J by 2 bases, with 11 bases between. Written as DNA, the CDR3 is TGTGCCAGCAGCTTCGGGACGGCTGCTGGAAACACCATATATTTT. Translation: CASSFGTAAGNTIYF.

This clone occurred once. V and J are TRBV28 and TRBJ2-7, with 10 bases that match TRBD2. The CDR3 sequence is 15 residues long. Germline V CDR1 and CDR2: MDHEN, SYDVKM. J was trimmed by 6 bases and V by 4 bases; bases with no gene match: 9. Here the CDR3 DNA reads TGTGCCAGCAGTTCTAGGACTAGCGGCGTCGGCGAGCAGTACTTC. Translation gives CASSSRTSGVGEQYF.

The chain links TRBV9 to TRBJ1-1, with unresolved D. V dropped 4 bases and J dropped 14 bases, with 21 bases sitting between them. The germline CDR1 and CDR2 sequences are SGDLS and YYNGEE. The CDR3 sequence is 13 residues long. CDR3 residues: CASSPQTLSTPFF. CDR3 nucleotides: TGTGCCAGCAGCCCCCAAACCCTTTCGACGCCCTTCTTT.

The V call is TRBV9, the J call TRBJ2-1; D remains unclear. Germline values: CDR1 SGDLS, CDR2 YYNGEE. V was shortened by 2 bases and J by 5 bases, with 8 bases between the two germline ends. CDR3 length: 13 residues. CDR3 in amino acids: CASSVIDNNEQFF. Here the CDR3 DNA reads TGTGCCAGCAGCGTTATAGACAACAATGAGCAGTTCTTC.

The chain recombines TRBV27 with TRBJ2-3; 7 bases fit TRBD2. The CDR3 is 15 amino acids. Trimming cost V 6 bases and J 1 base; bases outside gene matches: 7. Per the germline V gene, CDR1 is MNHEY and CDR2 is SMNVEV (reference sequence). CDR3 coding DNA: TGTGCCAGCAGCCCTCGGGGAGGGGGCACAGATACGCAGTATTTT. Protein sequence: CASSPRGGGTDTQYF.

J is TRBJ1-4 and V is TRBV2, with D perhaps matching TRBD1 (6 bases). This CDR3 region has 15 residues. The V gene's germline CDR1 is SNHLY and CDR2 FYNNEI. The V and J ends lost 1 base and 8 bases respectively, with 14 bases between them. In DNA form, the CDR3 reads TGTGCCAGCAGTGAAGATGGAGGGGGGGCCGAAAAACTGTTTTTT. Translated, it gives CASSEDGGGAEKLFF.

V gene TRBV9 combines with J gene TRBJ2-4; TRBD1 aligns across 7 bases. CDR3 length: 14 residues. With 3 bases clipped from V and 5 bases from J, the junction kept 5 bases outside the gene matches. Germline values: CDR1 SGDLS, CDR2 YYNGEE. CDR3 region: CASSDRDSENIQYF. The CDR3 nucleotides read TGTGCCAGCAGCGACCGGGACAGCGAAAACATTCAGTACTTC.

The chain recombines TRBV19 with TRBJ1-1, with a tentative D call TRBD1 (5 bases). The germline V gene encodes CDR1 LNHDA and CDR2 SQIVND (reference sequence). CDR3 length equals 14 residues. With 4 bases removed from V and 7 bases from J, the gap between germline ends came to 16 bases. The CDR3 is CASSTVDGGSEAFF. CDR3 coding DNA: TGTGCCAGTAGTACAGTTGACGGGGGTAGTGAAGCTTTCTTT.

The chain combines TRBV6-5 with TRBJ2-7; D gene ambiguous. This CDR3 contains 10 residues. Trimming pared 8 bases from V and 5 bases from J, leaving 7 bases between. Germline CDR1 and CDR2: MNHEY and SVGAGI. CDR3 bases: TGTGCCAGCCGATCCGACGAGCAGTACTTC. It codes for CASRSDEQYF.

The genes are TRBV27 and TRBJ2-7, with D possibly being TRBD2 (7 bases). Between the trimmed V and J ends, which lost 9 bases and 1 base, there was a span of 16 bases. The CDR3 covers 14 residues. CDR1 and CDR2 (germline): MNHEY, SMNVEV (reference sequence). The chain's CDR3 is CASGWGGDSYEQYF. CDR3 in DNA: TGTGCCAGTGGGTGGGGGGGCGATTCCTACGAGCAGTACTTC.

V usage is TRBV11-2 and J usage is TRBJ2-3; D is unclear. The CDR3 runs 13 residues. Germline assignment: CDR1 SGHAT and CDR2 FQNNGV. V gave up 7 bases and J gave up 6 bases, with 14 bases separating them. The CDR3 region is CASNPTLGDTQYF. The CDR3 DNA follows: TGTGCCAGCAACCCCACGCTAGGGGATACGCAGTATTTT.

J is TRBJ2-5 and V is TRBV7-2, with D possibly TRBD1 on 5 matching bases. V was trimmed by 1 base and J by 2 bases, leaving 14 bases between them. The CDR3 consists of 16 residues. Germline V gene sequence: CDR1 SGHTA, CDR2 FQGNSA. DNA for the CDR3: TGTGCCAGCAGCTTAGAGGGGCAGGCACTACAAGAGACCCAGTACTTC. Encoded protein: CASSLEGQALQETQYF. The full variable domain, completed using reference TRBV7-2 and TRBJ2-5, is GAGVSQSPSNKVTEKGKDVELRCDPISGHTALYWYRQSLGQGLEFLIYFQGNSAPDKSGLPSDRFSAERTGGSVSTLTIQRTQQEDSAVYLCASSLEGQALQETQYFGPGTRLLVL.

The chain couples TRBV29-1 to TRBJ2-2; 7 bases align to TRBD2. J lost 6 bases, V lost 0 bases, and 7 bases had no gene match. The germline V gene has CDR1 SQVTM and CDR2 ANQGSEA. This CDR3 spans 15 amino acids. The CDR3 protein is CSVEEGTSAAGELFF. The CDR3 bases are TGCAGCGTTGAAGAAGGAACTAGCGCTGCCGGGGAGCTGTTTTTT.

The chain employs TRBV7-8 and TRBJ1-1; D gene unclear. CDR3 length equals 15 residues. Germline values: CDR1 SGHVS, CDR2 FQNEAQ. The germline V and J ends were trimmed by 0 bases and 0 bases, with 8 bases remaining between them. The CDR3 sequence: CASSLAPGLNTEAFF. As DNA, the CDR3 is TGTGCCAGCAGCTTAGCGCCGGGATTGAACACTGAAGCTTTCTTT.

V usage is TRBV19 and J usage is TRBJ2-2; no firm D call. With 8 bases removed from V and 7 bases from J, the gap between germline ends came to 11 bases. CDR3 length: 12 residues. The V gene's germline CDR1 is LNHDA and CDR2 SQIVND (reference sequence). The DNA of the CDR3 is TGTGCCAGTGCACAGATGTTCGGGGAGCTGTTTTTT. Its protein is CASAQMFGELFF.

The chain has TRBV7-9 and TRBJ2-5; a possible D gene is TRBD2 (6 bases). Trimming removed 1 base from V and 0 bases from J, with 18 bases in between. The CDR3 consists of 18 residues. The V gene's germline CDR1 is SEHNR and CDR2 FQNEAQ (reference sequence). Here the CDR3 reads CASSLVSGPSAYQETQYF. The DNA for the CDR3 is TGTGCCAGCAGCTTAGTCTCCGGACCTAGCGCGTACCAAGAGACCCAGTACTTC.

The V and J genes are TRBV29-1 and TRBJ2-4, with 7 bases that match TRBD1. The length of the CDR3 is 17 residues. Trimming at V came to 0 bases and at J to 1 base, leaving 9 bases not matched to a gene. Germline assignment: CDR1 SQVTM and CDR2 ANQGSEA. The CDR3: CSVEDPNRGIAKNIQYF. The CDR3 DNA reads TGCAGCGTTGAAGATCCAAACAGGGGAATTGCCAAAAACATTCAGTACTTC.

V is TRBV7-2 and J is TRBJ2-7; 7 bases are a match to TRBD2. CDR1 and CDR2 from the germline V gene are SGHTA and FQGNSA. The CDR3 has 16 amino acids. With V trimmed by 3 bases and J by 0 bases, 8 bases remained unmatched. Here the CDR3 DNA reads TGTGCCAGCAGCTTCAAACGGGGGGATCCCTCCTACGAGCAGTACTTC. This translates into CASSFKRGDPSYEQYF.

This clone is a singleton in its sample. The rearrangement links TRBV29-1 to TRBJ1-2; D is perhaps TRBD1 (5 bases). The V gene's germline CDR1 is SQVTM and CDR2 ANQGSEA. Trimming shortened V by 3 bases and J by 4 bases, and 6 bases separated the two germline ends. This CDR3 comprises 11 residues. The CDR3 is CSVDTGYGYTF. The CDR3, as DNA: TGCAGCGTTGACACAGGCTATGGCTACACCTTC.

The chain joins TRBV14 to TRBJ2-7, with a weak D call TRBD2 (6 bases). The CDR3 covers 15 residues. CDR1 is SGHDN and CDR2 is FVKESK in the germline V gene. Trimming removed 5 bases at V and 0 bases at J, with 14 bases between. CDR3 protein: CASSDYSTSSYEQYF. The CDR3 nucleotides read TGTGCCAGCAGCGACTACTCGACTAGCTCCTACGAGCAGTACTTC.

V usage is TRBV5-5 and J usage is TRBJ1-5, with D possibly matching TRBD1 (5 bases). Germline V CDR1 and CDR2: SGHKS, YYEKEE (reference sequence). V lost 2 bases to trimming and J lost 2 bases, with 11 bases between them. The CDR3 runs 15 residues. CDR3 bases: TGTGCCAGCAGCTTAGGGGTAAGAGGCAATCAGCCCCAGCATTTT. Translated, it gives CASSLGVRGNQPQHF.

This rearrangement joins TRBV5-1 to TRBJ2-1; TRBD1 is a possible D gene (6 bases). V was shortened by 4 bases and J by 6 bases, with 8 bases between the two germline ends. CDR1 and CDR2 (germline): SGHRS, YFSETQ. The CDR3 totals 12 residues. The CDR3 here is CASSEDSNEQFF. In DNA form, the CDR3 reads TGCGCCAGCAGCGAGGACAGCAATGAGCAGTTCTTC. Drawing the rest from reference TRBV5-1 and TRBJ2-1, the complete variable domain is KAGVTQTPRYLIKTRGQQVTLSCSPISGHRSVSWYQQTPGQGLQFLFEYFSETQRNKGNFPGRFSGRQFSNSRSEMNVSTLELGDSALYLCASSEDSNEQFFGPGTRLTVL.

V and J are TRBV6-8 and TRBJ1-1; D gene unclear. The CDR3 has 11 residues. CDR1 and CDR2 (germline): MNHGY, SAAAGT. V was cut by 11 bases and J by 2 bases, with 9 bases left in between. CDR3 sequence reads: CAGRSNTEAFF. The CDR3, as DNA: TGTGCCGGTCGGAGCAACACTGAAGCTTTCTTT.

The rearrangement uses TRBV12-5 and TRBJ2-3; 9 bases map to TRBD1. The CDR3 is made up of 16 amino acids. Germline lookup yields CDR1 LGHNT and CDR2 FRNRAP. Trimming at V came to 5 bases and at J to 6 bases, leaving 12 bases not matched to a gene. DNA for the CDR3: TGTGCTAGTGGTGCCGCCGGGACAGGGCCGTTTGATACGCAGTATTTT. Translated: CASGAAGTGPFDTQYF.

J is TRBJ1-3 and V is TRBV7-9; D gene uncertain. From germline, CDR1 is SEHNR and CDR2 FQNEAQ (reference sequence). The CDR3 is 14 amino acids. V shed 4 bases and J shed 0 bases, with 7 bases lying between them. The CDR3 region is CASSSVGSGNTIYF. The CDR3 nucleotides read TGTGCCAGCAGCTCAGTAGGCTCTGGAAACACCATATATTTT. The full variable domain, rest sourced from reference TRBV7-9 and TRBJ1-3, is DTGVSQNPRHKITKRGQNVTFRCDPISEHNRLYWYRQTLGQGPEFLTYFQNEAQLEKSRLLSDRFSAERPKGSFSTLEIQRTEQGDSAMYLCASSSVGSGNTIYFGEGSWLTVV.

J is TRBJ2-7 and V is TRBV27; D may be TRBD2 (6 bases). Deletions cut 3 bases from V and 3 bases from J, with 12 bases between. The CDR3 has 14 amino acids. The germline gives CDR1 MNHEY, CDR2 SMNVEV (reference sequence). The CDR3 here is CASSFVGSHYEQYF. The CDR3 bases are TGTGCCAGCAGTTTTGTCGGGAGCCACTACGAGCAGTACTTC.

The rearrangement uses TRBV30 and TRBJ2-1; a possible D gene is TRBD2 (6 bases). The V end was cut by 4 bases, the J end by 4 bases, with 14 bases between. This CDR3 has 14 amino acids. In germline, CDR1 is GTSNPN, CDR2 SVGIG (reference sequence). The CDR3 loop is CAWTLGAGYNEQFF. CDR3 DNA sequence: TGTGCCTGGACCCTAGGGGCGGGGTACAATGAGCAGTTCTTC.